Below, one T cell receptor (beta chain) is given with its context. Its target is not known. In TCRdb, the 5' RACE reads were re-called with MiXCR into one record per CDR3 protein. The top ten hold about 3% of the sample, which has some 290,000 distinct CDR3 sequences, about 10% seen once. This specimen comes from a study of T cells after yellow fever vaccination. Overall study findings and caveats: At under 98% for CD4 and about 88% for CD8, most primary-vaccination clones showed up again after the booster. Some clonotypes were seen in both the CD4 and the CD8 compartments. These made up a small share and likely arose from convergent recombination. Sorted repertoires could include abundant contaminating clonotypes from bulk cells.

V lost 5 bases and J lost 3; bases outside the gene matches: 6. The CDR3 sequence is 15 residues long. Germline CDR1 reads SEHNR; CDR2 reads FQNEAQ (reference sequence). The sequences come from CD4+ T cells sorted from PBMCs, collected 45 days after the yellow fever booster vaccination. This TCR was recovered from a young man who received the YFV17D yellow fever vaccine. The chain recombines TRBV7-9 with TRBJ1-4; 7 bases are shared with TRBD1. The CDR3 sequence is CASSPKGAANEKLFF. The CDR3, as DNA: TGTGCCAGCAGCCCAAAGGGGGCGGCTAATGAAAAACTGTTTTTT. Full variable domain (outside the CDR3, taken from reference TRBV7-9 and TRBJ1-4): DTGVSQNPRHKITKRGQNVTFRCDPISEHNRLYWYRQTLGQGPEFLTYFQNEAQLEKSRLLSDRFSAERPKGSFSTLEIQRTEQGDSAMYLCASSPKGAANEKLFFGSGTQLSVL.